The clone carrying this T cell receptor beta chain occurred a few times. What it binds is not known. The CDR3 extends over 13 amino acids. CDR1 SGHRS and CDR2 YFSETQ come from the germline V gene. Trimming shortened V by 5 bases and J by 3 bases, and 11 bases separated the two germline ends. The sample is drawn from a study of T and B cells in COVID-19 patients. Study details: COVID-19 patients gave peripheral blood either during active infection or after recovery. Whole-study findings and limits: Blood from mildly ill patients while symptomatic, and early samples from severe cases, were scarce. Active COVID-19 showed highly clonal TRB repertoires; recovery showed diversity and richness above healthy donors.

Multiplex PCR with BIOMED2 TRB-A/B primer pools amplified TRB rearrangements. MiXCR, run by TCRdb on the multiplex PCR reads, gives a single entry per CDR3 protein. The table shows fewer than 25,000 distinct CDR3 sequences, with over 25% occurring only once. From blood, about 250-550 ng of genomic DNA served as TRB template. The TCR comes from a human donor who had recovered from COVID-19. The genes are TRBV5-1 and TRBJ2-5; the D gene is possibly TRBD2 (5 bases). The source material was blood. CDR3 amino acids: CASRPDGEETQYF. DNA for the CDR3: TGCGCCAGCAGGCCGGACGGGGAAGAGACCCAGTACTTC. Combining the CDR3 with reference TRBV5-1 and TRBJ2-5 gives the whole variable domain KAGVTQTPRYLIKTRGQQVTLSCSPISGHRSVSWYQQTPGQGLQFLFEYFSETQRNKGNFPGRFSGRQFSNSRSEMNVSTLELGDSALYLCASRPDGEETQYFGPGTRLLVL.